Below, 3 T cell receptor beta chains from the same sample are listed, as sequenced in a study of T-cell memory formation after mild COVID-19. MiXCR, run by TCRdb on the 5' RACE reads, gives a single entry per CDR3 protein. Found here are hundreds of thousands of distinct CDR3 sequences, 16% of them singletons; the top ten hold 20% to 25%. Sequenced: PBMCs or a T cell subset sorted from them (not recorded which). The receptors stem from a man between 18 and 35 years old who had mild COVID-19 (a few samples of this study predate the infection). Cell type and time point are not known.

This clonotype was recorded a few times. The genes are TRBV11-3 and TRBJ2-3; 9 bases are a match to TRBD1. Germline CDR1 SGHNT, CDR2 YENEEA. V lost 4 bases and J lost 4; bases outside the gene matches: 9. The CDR3 has 16 amino acids. CDR3 nucleotides: TGTGCCAGCAGCTCTAGGACAGGGGCCGGGGCAGATACGCAGTATTTT. Residues: CASSSRTGAGADTQYF.

This clonotype was detected only a few times. The chain employs TRBV20-1 and TRBJ2-5; either TRBD1 or TRBD2 may supply D (6 bases each). Trimming stripped 3 bases from V and 2 bases from J, with 13 bases between. CDR1 and CDR2 (germline): DFQATT, SNEGSKA (reference sequence). CDR3 size: 14 residues. Written as DNA, the CDR3 is TGCAGTGCTAGCCATCCGGGGGCACAAGAGACCCAGTACTTC. Its translation: CSASHPGAQETQYF.

J is TRBJ2-3 and V is TRBV11-3, with TRBD2 identical over 13 bases. The CDR3 extends over 15 amino acids. In germline, CDR1 is SGHNT, CDR2 YENEEA. The V and J ends lost 2 bases and 8 bases, in that order; junction bases with no gene match: 4. The CDR3 DNA reads TGTGCCAGCAGCTTAACTAGCGGGGGGGCCTCTACGCAGTATTTT. Its protein product is CASSLTSGGASTQYF.